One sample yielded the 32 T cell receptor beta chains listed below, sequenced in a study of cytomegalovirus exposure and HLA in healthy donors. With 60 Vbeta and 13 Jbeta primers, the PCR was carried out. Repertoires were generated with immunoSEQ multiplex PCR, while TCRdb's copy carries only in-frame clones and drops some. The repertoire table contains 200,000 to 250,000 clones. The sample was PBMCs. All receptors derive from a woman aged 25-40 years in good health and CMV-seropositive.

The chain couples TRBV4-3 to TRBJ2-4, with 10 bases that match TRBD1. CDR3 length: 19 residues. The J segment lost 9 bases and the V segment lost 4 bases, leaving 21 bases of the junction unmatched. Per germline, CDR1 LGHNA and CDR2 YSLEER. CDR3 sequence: CASSRGGEPGDRGSGIQYF. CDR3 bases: TGCGCCAGCAGCCGGGGGGGTGAACCGGGGGACAGGGGAAGTGGCATTCAGTACTTC.

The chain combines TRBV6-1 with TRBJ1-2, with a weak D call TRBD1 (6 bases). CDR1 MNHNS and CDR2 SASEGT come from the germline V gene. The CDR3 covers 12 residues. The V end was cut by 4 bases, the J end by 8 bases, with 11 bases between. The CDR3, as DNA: TGTGCCAGCAGTGGCGACAGGAGCGGCTACACCTTC. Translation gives CASSGDRSGYTF.

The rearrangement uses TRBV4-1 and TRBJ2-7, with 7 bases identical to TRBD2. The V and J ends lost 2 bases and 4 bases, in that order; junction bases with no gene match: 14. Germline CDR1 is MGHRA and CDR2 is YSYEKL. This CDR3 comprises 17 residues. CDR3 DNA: TGCGCCAGCAGCCAATCGACAGTCCGGGGAGCGGGGTACGAGCAGTACTTC. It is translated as CASSQSTVRGAGYEQYF.

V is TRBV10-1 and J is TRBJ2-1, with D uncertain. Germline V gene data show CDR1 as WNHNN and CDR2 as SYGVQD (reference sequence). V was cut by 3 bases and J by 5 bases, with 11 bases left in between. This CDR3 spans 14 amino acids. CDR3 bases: TGCGCCAGCAGTGAAGTACGGAGAAACAATGAGCAGTTCTTC. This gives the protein CASSEVRRNNEQFF.

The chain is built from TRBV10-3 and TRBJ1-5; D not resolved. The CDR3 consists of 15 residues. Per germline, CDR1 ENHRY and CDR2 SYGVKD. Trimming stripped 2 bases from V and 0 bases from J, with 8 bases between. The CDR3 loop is CAISETGYSNQPQHF. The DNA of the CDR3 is TGTGCCATCAGTGAGACGGGGTATAGCAATCAGCCCCAGCATTTT.

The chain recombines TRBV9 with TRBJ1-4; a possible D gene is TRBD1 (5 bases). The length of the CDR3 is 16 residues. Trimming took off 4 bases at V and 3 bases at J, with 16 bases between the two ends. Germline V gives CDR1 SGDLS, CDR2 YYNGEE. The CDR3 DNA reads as TGTGCCAGCAGCCCTTGGAGGGGATTAGCTAATGAAAAACTGTTTTTT. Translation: CASSPWRGLANEKLFF.

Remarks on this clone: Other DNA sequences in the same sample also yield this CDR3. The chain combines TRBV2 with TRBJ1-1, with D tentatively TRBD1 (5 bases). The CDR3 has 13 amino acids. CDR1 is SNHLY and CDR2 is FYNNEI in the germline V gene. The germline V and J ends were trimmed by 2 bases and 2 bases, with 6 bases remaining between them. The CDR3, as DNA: TGTGCCAGCAGTGAACAGGGTAACACTGAAGCTTTCTTT. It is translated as CASSEQGNTEAFF.

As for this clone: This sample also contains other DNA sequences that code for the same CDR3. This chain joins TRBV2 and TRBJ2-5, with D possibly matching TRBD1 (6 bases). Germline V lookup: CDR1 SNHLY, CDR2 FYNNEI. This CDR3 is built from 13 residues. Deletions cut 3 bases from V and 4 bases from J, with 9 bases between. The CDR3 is CASSDSGAETQYF. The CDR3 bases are TGTGCCAGCAGTGATTCAGGGGCAGAGACCCAGTACTTC.

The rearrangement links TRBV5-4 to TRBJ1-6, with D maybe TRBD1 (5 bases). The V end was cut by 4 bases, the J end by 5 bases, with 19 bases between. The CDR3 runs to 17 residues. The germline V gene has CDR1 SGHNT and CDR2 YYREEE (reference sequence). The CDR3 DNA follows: TGTGCCAGCAGCGTGGGGGGAGGGGCAGATAATAATTCACCCCTCCACTTT. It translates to CASSVGGGADNNSPLHF.

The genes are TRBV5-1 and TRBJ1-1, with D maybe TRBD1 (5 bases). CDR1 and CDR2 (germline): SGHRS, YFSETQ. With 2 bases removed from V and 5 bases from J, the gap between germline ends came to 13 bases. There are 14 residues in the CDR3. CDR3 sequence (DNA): TGCGCCAGCAGCTTTGGTGGAGGGGATACTGAAGCTTTCTTT. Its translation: CASSFGGGDTEAFF.

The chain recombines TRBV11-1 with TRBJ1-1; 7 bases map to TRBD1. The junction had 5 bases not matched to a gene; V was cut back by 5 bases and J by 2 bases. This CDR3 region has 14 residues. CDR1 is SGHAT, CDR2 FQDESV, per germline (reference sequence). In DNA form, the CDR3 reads TGTGCCAGCAGCGGGGACAGAGGAAACACTGAAGCTTTCTTT. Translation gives CASSGDRGNTEAFF.

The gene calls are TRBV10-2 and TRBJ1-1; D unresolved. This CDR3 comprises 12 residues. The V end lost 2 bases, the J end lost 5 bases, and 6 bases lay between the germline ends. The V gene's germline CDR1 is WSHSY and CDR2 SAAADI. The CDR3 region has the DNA TGCGCCAGCAGTGAGATGAGGACTGAAGCTTTCTTT. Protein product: CASSEMRTEAFF.

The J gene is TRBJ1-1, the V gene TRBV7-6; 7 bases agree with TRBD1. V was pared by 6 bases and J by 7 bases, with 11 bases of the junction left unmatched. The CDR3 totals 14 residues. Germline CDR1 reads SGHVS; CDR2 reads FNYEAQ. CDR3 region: CASSQRQGQSEAFF. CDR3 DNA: TGTGCCAGCAGTCAACGACAGGGACAGAGTGAAGCTTTCTTT.

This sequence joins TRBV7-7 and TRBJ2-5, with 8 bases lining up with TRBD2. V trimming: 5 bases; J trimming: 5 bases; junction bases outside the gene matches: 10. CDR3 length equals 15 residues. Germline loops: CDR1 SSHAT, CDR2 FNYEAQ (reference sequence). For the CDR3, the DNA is TGTGCCAGCAGCCCCCAAGCGGGAGTCGGGGAGACCCAGTACTTC. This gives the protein CASSPQAGVGETQYF.

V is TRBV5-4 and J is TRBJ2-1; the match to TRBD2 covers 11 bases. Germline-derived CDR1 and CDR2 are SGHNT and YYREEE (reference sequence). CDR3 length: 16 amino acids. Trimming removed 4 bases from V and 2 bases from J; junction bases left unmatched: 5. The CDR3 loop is CASSLPSGRPYNEQFF. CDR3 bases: TGTGCCAGCAGCCTGCCTAGCGGGAGGCCCTACAATGAGCAGTTCTTC.

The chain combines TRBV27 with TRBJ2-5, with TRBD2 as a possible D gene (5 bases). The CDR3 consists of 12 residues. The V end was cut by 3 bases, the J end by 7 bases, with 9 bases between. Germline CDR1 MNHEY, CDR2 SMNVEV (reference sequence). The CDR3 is CASSFLGGTQYF. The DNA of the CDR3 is TGTGCCAGCAGTTTTCTAGGAGGGACCCAGTACTTC.

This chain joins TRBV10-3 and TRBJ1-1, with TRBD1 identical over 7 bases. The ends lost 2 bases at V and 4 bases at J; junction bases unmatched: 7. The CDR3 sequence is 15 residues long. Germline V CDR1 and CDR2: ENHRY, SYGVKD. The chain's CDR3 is CAISERQGWGTEAFF. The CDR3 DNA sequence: TGTGCCATCAGTGAGCGACAGGGTTGGGGCACTGAAGCTTTCTTT.

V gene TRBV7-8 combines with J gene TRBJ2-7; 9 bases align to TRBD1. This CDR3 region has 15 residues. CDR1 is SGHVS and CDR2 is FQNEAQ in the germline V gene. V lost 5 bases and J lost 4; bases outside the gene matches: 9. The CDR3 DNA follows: TGTGCCAGCAGCCAATTGACAGGGGGTCCGTACGAGCAGTACTTC. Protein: CASSQLTGGPYEQYF.

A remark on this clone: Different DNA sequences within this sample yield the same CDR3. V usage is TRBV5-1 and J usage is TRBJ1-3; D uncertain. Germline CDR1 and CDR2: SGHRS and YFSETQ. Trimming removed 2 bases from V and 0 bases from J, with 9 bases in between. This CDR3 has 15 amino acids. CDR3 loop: CASSLVGSSGNTIYF. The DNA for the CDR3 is TGCGCCAGCAGCTTAGTAGGGAGCTCTGGAAACACCATATATTTT.

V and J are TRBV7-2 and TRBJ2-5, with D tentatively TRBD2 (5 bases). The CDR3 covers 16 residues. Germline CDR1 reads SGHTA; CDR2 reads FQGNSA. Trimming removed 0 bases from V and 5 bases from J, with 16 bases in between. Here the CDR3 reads CASSLASGLRRETQYF. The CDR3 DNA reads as TGTGCCAGCAGCTTAGCGTCCGGTCTCAGGAGGGAGACCCAGTACTTC.

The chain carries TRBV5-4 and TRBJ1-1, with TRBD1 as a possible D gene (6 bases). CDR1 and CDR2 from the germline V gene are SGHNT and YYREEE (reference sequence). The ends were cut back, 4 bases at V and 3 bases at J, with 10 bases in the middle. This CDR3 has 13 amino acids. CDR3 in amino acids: CASSPGVYTEAFF. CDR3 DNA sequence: TGTGCCAGCAGCCCAGGGGTGTACACTGAAGCTTTCTTT. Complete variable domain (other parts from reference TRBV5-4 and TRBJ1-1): ETGVTQSPTHLIKTRGQQVTLRCSSQSGHNTVSWYQQALGQGPQFIFQYYREEENGRGNFPPRFSGLQFPNYSSELNVNALELDDSALYLCASSPGVYTEAFFGQGTRLTVV.

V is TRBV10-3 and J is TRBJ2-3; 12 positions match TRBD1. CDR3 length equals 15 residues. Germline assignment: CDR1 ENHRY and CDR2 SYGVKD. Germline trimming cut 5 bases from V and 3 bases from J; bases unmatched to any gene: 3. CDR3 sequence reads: CAISRDRGRTDTQYF. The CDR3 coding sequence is TGTGCCATCAGTAGGGACAGGGGGCGGACAGATACGCAGTATTTT.

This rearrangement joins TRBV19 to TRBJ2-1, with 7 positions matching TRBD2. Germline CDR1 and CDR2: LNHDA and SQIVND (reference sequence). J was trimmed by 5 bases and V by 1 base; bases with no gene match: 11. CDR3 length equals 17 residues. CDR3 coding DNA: TGTGCCAGTAGTATAGGGGGGTATTTGGCGGGAGACAATGAGCAGTTCTTC. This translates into CASSIGGYLAGDNEQFF.

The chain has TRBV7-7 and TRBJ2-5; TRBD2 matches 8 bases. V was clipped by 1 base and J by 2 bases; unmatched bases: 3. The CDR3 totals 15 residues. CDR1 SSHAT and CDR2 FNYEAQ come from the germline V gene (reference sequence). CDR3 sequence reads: CASSLGGTRQETQYF. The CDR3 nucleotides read TGTGCCAGCAGCTTAGGAGGGACTAGGCAAGAGACCCAGTACTTC.

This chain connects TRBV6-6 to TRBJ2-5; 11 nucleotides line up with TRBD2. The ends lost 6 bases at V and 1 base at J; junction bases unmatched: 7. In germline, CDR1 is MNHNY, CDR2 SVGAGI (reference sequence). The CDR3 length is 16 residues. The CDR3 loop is CASRSAGTSGQETQYF. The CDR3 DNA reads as TGTGCCAGCAGATCTGCCGGGACTAGCGGCCAAGAGACCCAGTACTTC.

CDR3 in amino acids: CASSERWTSTNEQFF. The CDR3 region has the DNA TGTGCCAGCAGTGAAAGGTGGACTAGTACAAATGAGCAGTTCTTC. The chain carries TRBV2 and TRBJ2-1; 7 positions agree with TRBD2. The germline V gene has CDR1 SNHLY and CDR2 FYNNEI. The V and J ends lost 2 bases and 7 bases, in that order; junction bases with no gene match: 8. The CDR3 is made up of 15 amino acids.

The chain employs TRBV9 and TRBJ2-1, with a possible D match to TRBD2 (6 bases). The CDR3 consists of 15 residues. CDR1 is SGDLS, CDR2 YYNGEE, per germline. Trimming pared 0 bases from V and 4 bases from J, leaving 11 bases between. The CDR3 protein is CASSVDLADYNEQFF. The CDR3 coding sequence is TGTGCCAGCAGCGTAGATTTAGCGGATTACAATGAGCAGTTCTTC. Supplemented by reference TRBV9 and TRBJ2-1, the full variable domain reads DSGVTQTPKHLITATGQRVTLRCSPRSGDLSVYWYQQSLDQGLQFLIQYYNGEERAKGNILERFSAQQFPDLHSELNLSSLELGDSALYFCASSVDLADYNEQFFGPGTRLTVL.

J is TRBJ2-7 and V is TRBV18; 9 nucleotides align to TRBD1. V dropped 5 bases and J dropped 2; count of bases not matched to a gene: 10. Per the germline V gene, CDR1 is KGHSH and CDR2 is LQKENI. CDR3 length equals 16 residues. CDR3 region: CASSASRTGAAYEQYF. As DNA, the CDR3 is TGTGCCAGCTCAGCGTCACGGACAGGGGCTGCCTACGAGCAGTACTTC.

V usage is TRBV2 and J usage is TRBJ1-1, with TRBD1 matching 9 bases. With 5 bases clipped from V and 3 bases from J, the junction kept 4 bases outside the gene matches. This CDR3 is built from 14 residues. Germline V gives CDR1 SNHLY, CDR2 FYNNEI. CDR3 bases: TGTGCCAGCAGTCCCGACAGGGGGTACACTGAAGCTTTCTTT. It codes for CASSPDRGYTEAFF.

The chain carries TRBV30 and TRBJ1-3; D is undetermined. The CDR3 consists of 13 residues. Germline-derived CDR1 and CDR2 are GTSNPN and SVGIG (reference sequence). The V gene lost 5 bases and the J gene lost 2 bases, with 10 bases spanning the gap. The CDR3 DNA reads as TGTGCCTGGCGCCAAGGAGCTGGAAACACCATATATTTT. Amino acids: CAWRQGAGNTIYF.

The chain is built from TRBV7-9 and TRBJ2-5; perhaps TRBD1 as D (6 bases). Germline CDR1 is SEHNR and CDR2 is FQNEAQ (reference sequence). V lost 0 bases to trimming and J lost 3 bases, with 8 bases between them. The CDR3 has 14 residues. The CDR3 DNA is TGTGCCAGCAGCTTAGCTGGACAGAAAGAGACCCAGTACTTC. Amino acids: CASSLAGQKETQYF. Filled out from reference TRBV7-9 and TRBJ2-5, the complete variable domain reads DTGVSQNPRHKITKRGQNVTFRCDPISEHNRLYWYRQTLGQGPEFLTYFQNEAQLEKSRLLSDRFSAERPKGSFSTLEIQRTEQGDSAMYLCASSLAGQKETQYFGPGTRLLVL.

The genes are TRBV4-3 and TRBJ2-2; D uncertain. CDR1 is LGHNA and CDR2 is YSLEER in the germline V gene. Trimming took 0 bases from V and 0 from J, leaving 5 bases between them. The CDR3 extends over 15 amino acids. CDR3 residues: CASSQETANTGELFF. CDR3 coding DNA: TGCGCCAGCAGCCAAGAAACAGCGAACACCGGGGAGCTGTTTTTT.